This T cell receptor (beta chain) was identified during a study of T cell responses to AZD1222 COVID-19 vaccine. TCRdb keeps only in-frame clones here, not all; method: immunoSEQ multiplex PCR. This sample has approximately 100,000 clones, with 92% found just once. Comment on this clone: Its specificity is unknown.

The CDR3 runs 17 residues. Study results and limitations: Researchers report vaccine-associated CD4 TCRs spanning spike, with dominance at 160-218 and 743-854. No day 14 peak samples; only post-peak repertoires were characterized. Spike-specific TCR breadth rose after two AZD1222 doses, and depth rose as well.

J is TRBJ2-7 and V is TRBV21-1; no check of the table's D call, TRBD2, against the DNA was made. TRBV21-1 has pseudogene status. Sequencing was performed on peripheral blood, taken on day 0 of AZD1222 vaccination. The clonotype comes from an adult in good health. The CDR3, as DNA: TGTGCCAGCAGCCCCGATGGAGGCGGCTGCCCCCGGGTCGAGCAGTACTTC. Translation: CASSPDGGGCPRVEQYF.